This is a list of T cell receptor beta chains from one sample in a study of cytomegalovirus exposure and HLA in healthy donors. TCRdb keeps only in-frame clones here, not all; method: immunoSEQ multiplex PCR. The sample records roughly 150,000 clones, nearly 90% being singletons. Sequencing was done on a sample of PBMCs. Receptors originate from a man younger than 35 in good health and CMV-seropositive. Both conserved end residues are part of each CDR3. Each record gives: clone size, D gene, V gene, J gene, CDR3 protein, CDR3 DNA. D genes are given only for firm matches. A clone size is listed for some rows: how often the clone was seen (once, few, many), or a class if it is expanded.

clone_size: NA; d_call: TRBD2; v_call: TRBV7-3; j_call: TRBJ2-1; cdr3_aa: CASSQGLAGGNEQFF; cdr3_nt: TGTGCCAGCAGTCAAGGACTAGCGGGAGGCAATGAGCAGTTCTTC
clone_size: NA; d_call: NA; v_call: TRBV2; j_call: TRBJ1-2; cdr3_aa: CASSENGGYGYTF; cdr3_nt: TGTGCCAGCAGTGAGAACGGTGGCTATGGCTACACCTTC
clone_size: NA; d_call: NA; v_call: TRBV6-8; j_call: TRBJ2-7; cdr3_aa: CATPTGHLDEQYF; cdr3_nt: TGTGCCACACCAACGGGACACCTGGACGAGCAGTACTTC
clone_size: NA; d_call: TRBD2; v_call: TRBV10-3; j_call: TRBJ2-7; cdr3_aa: CAIREAGGSSYEQYF; cdr3_nt: TGTGCCATCAGGGAAGCGGGAGGCAGCTCCTACGAGCAGTACTTC
clone_size: NA; d_call: TRBD1; v_call: TRBV7-3; j_call: TRBJ2-2; cdr3_aa: CASSLRQGTGELFF; cdr3_nt: TGTGCCAGCAGCTTAAGACAGGGCACCGGGGAGCTGTTTTTT
clone_size: NA; d_call: TRBD1; v_call: TRBV13; j_call: TRBJ2-7; cdr3_aa: CASSLGQGVFYEQYF; cdr3_nt: TGTGCCAGCAGCTTAGGTCAGGGGGTTTTCTACGAGCAGTACTTC
clone_size: once; d_call: TRBD2; v_call: TRBV6-6; j_call: TRBJ2-3; cdr3_aa: CASRGLVGTDTQYF; cdr3_nt: TGTGCCAGCAGGGGACTAGTCGGCACAGATACGCAGTATTTT
clone_size: NA; d_call: NA; v_call: TRBV15; j_call: TRBJ2-6; cdr3_aa: CATSRYTGGANVLTF; cdr3_nt: TGTGCCACCAGCCGATATACGGGGGGGGCCAACGTCCTGACTTTC
clone_size: NA; d_call: NA; v_call: TRBV11-2; j_call: TRBJ2-7; cdr3_aa: CASSLDPGLEQYF; cdr3_nt: TGTGCCAGCAGCTTAGATCCGGGTTTGGAGCAGTACTTC
clone_size: NA; d_call: TRBD1; v_call: TRBV7-9; j_call: TRBJ2-2; cdr3_aa: CASTQGPINTGELFF; cdr3_nt: TGTGCCAGCACACAGGGGCCAATAAACACCGGGGAGCTGTTTTTT
clone_size: once; d_call: TRBD1; v_call: TRBV5-1; j_call: TRBJ2-7; cdr3_aa: CASSSFGHDRDYEQYF; cdr3_nt: TGCGCCAGCAGCTCATTTGGACACGACAGGGACTACGAGCAGTACTTC
clone_size: NA; d_call: TRBD2; v_call: TRBV5-1; j_call: TRBJ2-7; cdr3_aa: CASSPSGYKSPYEQYF; cdr3_nt: TGCGCCAGCAGCCCTAGCGGGTATAAATCGCCCTACGAGCAGTACTTC
clone_size: NA; d_call: TRBD2; v_call: TRBV5-1; j_call: TRBJ2-2; cdr3_aa: CASSAPPGLADTGELFF; cdr3_nt: TGCGCCAGCAGCGCACCCCCGGGACTAGCGGACACCGGGGAGCTGTTTTTT
clone_size: few; d_call: TRBD2; v_call: TRBV19; j_call: TRBJ2-5; cdr3_aa: CASSHGTSGRVRETQYF; cdr3_nt: TGTGCCAGTAGCCACGGGACTAGCGGGAGGGTGAGAGAGACCCAGTACTTC
clone_size: NA; d_call: NA; v_call: TRBV6-5; j_call: TRBJ1-5; cdr3_aa: CASSYSREGQPQHF; cdr3_nt: TGTGCCAGCAGTTACAGCAGGGAGGGTCAGCCCCAGCATTTT